A single TCR beta chain is shown here with its context. The antigen it recognizes is unknown. Per-base quality was not reported, and no clone a single base away is much larger than it. The immunoSEQ Assay was the method used to sequence TCRbeta CDR3 regions. After extraction, genomic DNA underwent amplification by bias-controlled multiplex PCR, followed by high-throughput sequencing. Turning to the authors' computational methods: To quantify the absolute abundance of every unique TCRbeta CDR3 region, sequences were collapsed and filtered. T cell fraction was estimated by normalization of TCRbeta template counts to usable DNA, with usable DNA being measured through amplification of reference genes present in all nucleated cells. Repertoire TCRs were annotated as SARS-CoV-2-specific when V gene, CDR3 amino acid sequence and J gene were exactly matched to a known reactive TCR set. MIRA supplied the reference SARS-CoV-2 TCR set, which was filtered for enrichment in COVID-19-positive ImmuneCODE repertoires so that public or cross-reactive TCRs were removed. Using the MIRA antigens, annotated TCRs were further analysed by specific ORF or by position within an ORF. Depth was the summed frequency of annotated unique rearrangements, while breadth was defined as annotated unique rearrangements over total unique productive rearrangements. TCR breadth was compared between groups using two-sided Wilcoxon rank-sum tests. Entries here come from immuneACCESS through TCRdb and include only in-frame sequences with V and J called. Some clones fail to appear in such tables; in the studies checked, an unresolved V gene covers under half of the shortfall, and the cause of the remainder is unknown. That table gives V, J and clone size, and the DNA gave D and trimming. In all, the sample holds about 350,000 clones, and 92% of those were seen once. The top ten clones comprise roughly 3.9% of the sample.

Interpreted using the paper, the time point label stands for: individuals recovered from natural SARS-CoV-2 infection. The data were taken from a study of Ad26.COV2.S vaccination and SARS-CoV-2 variants (dated by TCRdb to the early 2020s). A note on the overall study: The specificity and breadth of SARS-CoV-2-reactive T cell receptors after Ad26.COV2.S vaccination were assessed by TCRbeta repertoire sequencing. A total of about 30 samples were included in the TCR-sequenced set, comprising some 20 Ad26.COV2.S vaccine recipients, 5 placebo recipients and 8 SARS-CoV-2 convalescent individuals.

CDR1 and CDR2 are drawn from the germline V gene: MNHEY, SVGAGI. At the junction V is shortened by 4 bases and J by 3 bases; bases outside the gene matches: 6. The CDR3 goes from the cysteine to the phenylalanine over 16 residues. Just CDR3 DNA is preserved here, 48 bases in frame from base 1. On the study overall, not on this receptor specifically: Non-spike TCR breadth was comparable between vaccine and placebo recipients, consistent with the vaccine containing only spike. After vaccination, substantial breadth of spike-specific CD8+ and CD4+ T cell responses was reported. The authors noted that total T cell responses may have been underestimated by the TCR breadth and depth analyses. Spike-specific TCR breadth was higher in Ad26.COV2.S recipients than in placebo recipients (P = 0.0014).

This sequence originates from a human donor who had recovered from COVID-19. This receptor chain uses TRBV6-5 and TRBJ2-5; 12 of the junction bases match TRBD1. Sequenced here: peripheral blood, sampled after recovery from COVID-19. The sequenced DNA: TGTGCCAGCAGTTTACCGGGACAGGGGGCCAAAGAGACCCAGTACTTC. It encodes CASSLPGQGAKETQYF.